Each of the 3 T cell receptor beta chains below was sequenced from the same sample in a study of blood T cells in healthy people across ages. PCR was performed a second time for roughly 7 to 12 cycles using a sample-barcoded 5' primer and a J-beta primer mix. TCRdb reprocessed the 5' RACE reads with MiXCR, giving one entry per CDR3 protein. The repertoire holds some 710,000 distinct CDR3 sequences, with about 46% as singletons. Sequencing was carried out using blood. Receptors were obtained from an older man in good health.

To note about this clonotype: Since a much larger clone is just one base distant, this may be a read error. The chain recombines TRBV27 with TRBJ1-6; tentatively, D is TRBD1 (5 bases). The CDR3 sequence is 16 residues long. The V end lost 1 base, the J end lost 10 bases, and 17 bases lay between the germline ends. Germline loops: CDR1 MNHEY, CDR2 SMNVEV (reference sequence). The CDR3: CASSLLWGSGRSPLHF. The DNA for the CDR3 is TGTGCCAGCAGTTTATTGTGGGGGTCTGGGAGGTCACCCCTCCACTTT.

The chain couples TRBV27 to TRBJ2-7, with TRBD2 identical over 7 bases. Trimming removed 2 bases from V and 0 bases from J; junction bases left unmatched: 4. CDR3 size: 15 residues. Germline CDR1 MNHEY, CDR2 SMNVEV (reference sequence). CDR3 sequence (DNA): TGTGCCAGCAGTTTAGGCAGGGAGGGCTCCTACGAGCAGTACTTC. Its translation: CASSLGREGSYEQYF.

The rearrangement links TRBV7-2 to TRBJ1-6, with no clear D. The CDR3 has 14 amino acids. The germline V gene has CDR1 SGHTA and CDR2 FQGNSA. Trimming removed 2 bases from V and 8 bases from J, with 10 bases in between. The CDR3 region has the DNA TGTGCCAGCAGCTTAAATGTTCTGCATTCACCCCTCCACTTT. This sequence encodes CASSLNVLHSPLHF.